These 22 T cell receptor beta chains came from one sample sequenced in a study of blood T cells in healthy people across ages. Using a J-beta primer mix together with a sample-barcoded 5' primer, a second PCR was run for roughly 7 to 11 cycles. TCRdb analysed the 5' RACE reads with MiXCR anew, one entry per CDR3 protein. The top ten hold 6.5% to 8% of the sample, which has 1,300,000 or so distinct CDR3 sequences, roughly 59% seen once. The sample comprised blood. The receptors were sampled from a man between 18 and 35 years old in good health.

This clonotype appeared a few times. The V call is TRBV10-3, the J call TRBJ1-1, with D possibly matching TRBD1 (5 bases). The length of the CDR3 is 13 residues. Trimming removed 7 bases from V and 3 bases from J, with 12 bases in between. Germline V gene lookup returns CDR1 ENHRY and CDR2 SYGVKD. CDR3 DNA sequence: TGTGCCATCACGGGGGGATTGGACACTGAAGCTTTCTTT. It specifies CAITGGLDTEAFF.

The table lists this clonotype with a few counts. One junction end disagrees with the germline gene, perhaps due to a read error. V and J are TRBV20-1 and TRBJ2-1; maybe TRBD2 (6 bases). Germline CDR1 is DFQATT and CDR2 is SNEGSKA (reference sequence). The CDR3 runs to 12 residues. This chain's CDR3 is CSARKLADEKFF. CDR3 DNA sequence: TGCAGTGCTAGAAAACTAGCAGATGAGAAGTTCTTC.

Only a few counts were recorded for this clonotype. This sequence joins TRBV29-1 and TRBJ1-2; D gene uncertain. Germline CDR1 reads SQVTM; CDR2 reads ANQGSEA. The CDR3 covers 15 residues. Trimming stripped 3 bases from V and 4 bases from J, with 18 bases between. Here the CDR3 DNA reads TGCAGCGTTGAGAATTGGGAGGGAGGGCCCTATGGCTACACCTTC. This encodes CSVENWEGGPYGYTF. The entire variable domain, with the rest obtained from reference TRBV29-1 and TRBJ1-2, is as follows: SAVISQKPSRDICQRGTSLTIQCQVDSQVTMMFWYRQQPGQSLTLIATANQGSEATYESGFVIDKFPISRPNLTFSTLTVSNMSPEDSSIYLCSVENWEGGPYGYTFGSGTRLTVV.

The rearrangement uses TRBV15 and TRBJ1-5, with D unclear. This CDR3 is 15 amino acids long. CDR1 is LNHNV and CDR2 is YYDKDF in the germline V gene (reference sequence). The V and J ends lost 3 bases and 0 bases respectively, with 9 bases between them. The CDR3 is CATSRDHVSNQPQHF. CDR3 nucleotides: TGTGCCACCAGCAGGGATCACGTTAGCAATCAGCCCCAGCATTTT.

The V and J genes are TRBV7-9 and TRBJ2-1; D may be TRBD1 (5 bases). This CDR3 comprises 13 residues. Trimming took off 4 bases at V and 15 bases at J, with 19 bases between the two ends. Looked up from germline, CDR1 is SEHNR and CDR2 is FQNEAQ (reference sequence). CDR3 loop: CASSSTDSVRWFF. The CDR3, as DNA: TGTGCCAGCAGCTCGACCGACAGTGTCCGATGGTTCTTC.

This clonotype was seen only a few times. The CDR3 is CSAGTGVMYEQYF. The CDR3 nucleotides are TGCAGCGCCGGGACAGGGGTTATGTACGAGCAGTACTTC. V gene TRBV29-1 combines with J gene TRBJ2-7; 10 bases line up with TRBD1. The CDR3 is made up of 13 amino acids. With 7 bases clipped from V and 4 bases from J, the junction kept 7 bases outside the gene matches. In germline, CDR1 is SQVTM, CDR2 ANQGSEA.

V is TRBV7-8 and J is TRBJ2-5; tentatively, D is TRBD2 (6 bases). Between the trimmed V and J ends, which lost 1 base and 6 bases, there was a span of 15 bases. Per germline, CDR1 SGHVS and CDR2 FQNEAQ. The CDR3 loop spans 15 amino acids. CDR3 bases: TGTGCCAGCAGCTTAGGGGGGGACGAGGGAAAGACCCAGTACTTC. It encodes CASSLGGDEGKTQYF.

The chain links TRBV9 to TRBJ1-3, with no clear D. Trimming cost V 8 bases and J 2 bases, with 17 bases left between them. The CDR3 consists of 15 residues. The germline V gene has CDR1 SGDLS and CDR2 YYNGEE. Here the CDR3 reads CASSLTGVPGNTIYF. In nucleotides, the CDR3 is TGTGCCAGTAGCCTAACCGGGGTTCCTGGAAACACCATATATTTT.

The chain carries TRBV5-1 and TRBJ2-6; D gene uncertain. The CDR3 extends over 15 amino acids. CDR1 is SGHRS, CDR2 YFSETQ, per germline. V gave up 5 bases and J gave up 0 bases, with 9 bases separating them. Written as DNA, the CDR3 is TGCGCCAGCAGAGCAGGCAGCTCTGGGGCCAACGTCCTGACTTTC. The encoded protein is CASRAGSSGANVLTF.

The V and J genes are TRBV6-4 and TRBJ1-1, with D perhaps TRBD1 (6 bases). Germline values: CDR1 MRHNA, CDR2 SNTAGT. This CDR3 has 16 amino acids. Trimming pared 6 bases from V and 1 base from J, leaving 18 bases between. The CDR3 coding sequence is TGTGCCAGCAGAGATACAGGGACGTCTACGAACACTGAAGCTTTCTTT. Translated: CASRDTGTSTNTEAFF.

This chain links TRBV5-1 with TRBJ2-5, with a tentative D call TRBD2 (6 bases). The germline gives CDR1 SGHRS, CDR2 YFSETQ. V lost 0 bases to trimming and J lost 0 bases, with 9 bases between them. The CDR3 loop spans 15 amino acids. The chain's CDR3 is CASSLEGLNQETQYF. CDR3 bases: TGCGCCAGCAGCTTGGAGGGACTCAACCAAGAGACCCAGTACTTC.

This rearrangement joins TRBV25-1 to TRBJ2-1; tentatively, D is TRBD1 or TRBD2 (5 bases each). V lost 4 bases and J 7 bases, leaving 11 bases between the germline ends. This CDR3 contains 13 residues. CDR1 and CDR2 from the germline V gene are MGHDK and SYGVNS. The CDR3 loop is CASSGGISNEQFF. The CDR3, as DNA: TGTGCCAGCAGTGGGGGGATCTCGAATGAGCAGTTCTTC.

There are a few counts of this clonotype. The V gene is TRBV4-3, the J gene TRBJ1-5, with 7 nucleotides matching TRBD1. CDR1 is LGHNA, CDR2 YSLEER, per germline. J lost 4 bases, V lost 0 bases, and 3 bases had no gene match. The CDR3 consists of 15 residues. CDR3 DNA sequence: TGCGCCAGCAGCCAAGATGGACAGGAGAATCAGCCCCAGCATTTT. Translating gives CASSQDGQENQPQHF.

The rearrangement links TRBV12-3 or TRBV12-4 to TRBJ1-4; D is uncertain. V shed 0 bases and J shed 4 bases, with 6 bases lying between them. The CDR3 contains 14 residues. CDR3 in DNA: TGTGCCAGCAGTTTAGCCGGGAATAATGAAAAACTGTTTTTT. Its protein product is CASSLAGNNEKLFF.

This clonotype was counted only a few times. V gene TRBV6-1 combines with J gene TRBJ1-2; TRBD1 matches at 7 bases. Germline V gene lookup returns CDR1 MNHNS and CDR2 SASEGT. The CDR3 extends over 18 amino acids. The ends lost 5 bases at V and 4 bases at J; junction bases unmatched: 19. CDR3 sequence: CASSQSPIQGLISYGYTF. CDR3 bases: TGTGCCAGCAGTCAAAGCCCGATACAGGGGTTAATAAGCTATGGCTACACCTTC.

This chain joins TRBV27 and TRBJ2-1, with D possibly being TRBD2 (5 bases). Germline CDR1 reads MNHEY; CDR2 reads SMNVEV (reference sequence). The CDR3 contains 16 residues. V dropped 0 bases and J dropped 10 bases, with 19 bases sitting between them. The chain's CDR3 is CASSLSPGFQVYEQFF. The CDR3 coding sequence is TGTGCCAGCAGTTTATCCCCGGGATTTCAAGTCTACGAGCAGTTCTTC.

V is TRBV27 and J is TRBJ2-7; weak D call: TRBD2 (6 bases). V lost 0 bases to trimming and J lost 1 base, with 13 bases between them. The CDR3 runs to 16 residues. Germline V lookup: CDR1 MNHEY, CDR2 SMNVEV (reference sequence). Here the CDR3 reads CASSLSRGKFSYEQYF. In DNA, the CDR3 is TGTGCCAGCAGTTTATCCCGGGGGAAATTTTCCTACGAGCAGTACTTC.

This chain connects TRBV15 to TRBJ1-2; D is unclear. The CDR3 extends over 13 amino acids. The V end was cut by 5 bases, the J end by 1 base, with 8 bases between. Germline V gene sequence: CDR1 LNHNV, CDR2 YYDKDF (reference sequence). The CDR3 sequence is CATSPEGNYGYTF. The CDR3 bases are TGTGCCACCAGCCCCGAGGGTAACTATGGCTACACCTTC.

This clonotype has just a few counts. J is TRBJ2-5 and V is TRBV5-1; 7 bases agree with TRBD1. V lost 3 bases, J lost 4 bases, and 12 bases stayed unmatched. The CDR3 length is 16 residues. Germline-derived CDR1 and CDR2 are SGHRS and YFSETQ. CDR3 amino acids: CASSSTGTVASETQYF. CDR3 DNA sequence: TGCGCCAGCAGCTCGACCGGGACAGTGGCATCAGAGACCCAGTACTTC.

Notes on this clonotype: The junction departs from the called germline gene at one end, perhaps through a read error. V and J are TRBV6-2 or TRBV6-3 and TRBJ1-1; no firm D call. Germline V gene data show CDR1 as MNHEY and CDR2 as SVGEGT. This CDR3 has 14 amino acids. Here the CDR3 reads CASSYRAQNAEAFF. The CDR3 nucleotides are TGTGCCAGCAGTTACCGCGCCCAGAACGCTGAAGCTTTCTTT.

This clonotype has a handful of counts. The chain is built from TRBV12-3 or TRBV12-4 and TRBJ2-1; perhaps TRBD2 as D (5 bases). V shed 5 bases and J shed 8 bases, with 22 bases lying between them. The CDR3 totals 16 residues. The CDR3 loop reads CASSPEGASGIDEQFF. The CDR3 DNA follows: TGTGCCAGCAGTCCCGAGGGAGCTTCGGGAATCGATGAGCAGTTCTTC.

V usage is TRBV9 and J usage is TRBJ1-1, with D tentatively TRBD1 (5 bases). This CDR3 has 14 amino acids. Germline CDR1 SGDLS, CDR2 YYNGEE. V dropped 0 bases and J dropped 8 bases, with 14 bases sitting between them. For the CDR3, the DNA is TGTGCCAGCAGCGTAGTAGGGGTGGGGACGGAAGCTTTCTTT. Translation: CASSVVGVGTEAFF.